These T cell receptor beta chains were read from a single sample in a study of blood T cells in healthy people across ages. One entry per CDR3 protein results from TCRdb running MiXCR on the 5' RACE reads. The table has hundreds of thousands of distinct CDR3 sequences, 22% seen once. Specimen: blood. The source of these receptors is a man between 65 and 85 years old in good health. CDR3s include the opening cysteine and the closing phenylalanine or tryptophan. A D gene is named only where the DNA matches it firmly.

CDR3aa: CASSFRTSGSDEQSF
d_gene: TRBD2
v_gene: TRBV18
j_gene: TRBJ2-1

CDR3aa: CASSQAAGVNEQFF
d_gene: .
v_gene: TRBV7-2
j_gene: .

CDR3aa: CVSSEPQGWSPLHF
d_gene: TRBD1
v_gene: TRBV2
j_gene: TRBJ1-6

CDR3aa: CAISARATRQNLRTEAFF
d_gene: .
v_gene: TRBV10-3
j_gene: TRBJ1-1

CDR3aa: CASSPPETGVKGEQFF
d_gene: TRBD1
v_gene: TRBV18
j_gene: TRBJ2-1

CDR3aa: CASSPSVTEVSDTQYF
d_gene: .
v_gene: TRBV7-2
j_gene: TRBJ2-3

CDR3aa: CSVEGPGSGTDTQYF
d_gene: .
v_gene: TRBV29-1
j_gene: TRBJ2-3

CDR3aa: CASSFSHEKLFF
d_gene: .
v_gene: TRBV12-3/TRBV12-4
j_gene: TRBJ1-4

CDR3aa: CASSALRQDTQYF
d_gene: .
v_gene: TRBV2
j_gene: TRBJ2-3

CDR3aa: CASSLIANSGANVLTF
d_gene: .
v_gene: TRBV5-1
j_gene: TRBJ2-6

CDR3aa: CASSQGRLSSHEQFF
d_gene: .
v_gene: TRBV4-3
j_gene: .

CDR3aa: CASSLRGGDTEAFF
d_gene: .
v_gene: TRBV7-2
j_gene: TRBJ1-1

CDR3aa: CATSIVQSNQPQHF
d_gene: .
v_gene: TRBV15
j_gene: TRBJ1-5

CDR3aa: CASSPRLIQNTGELFF
d_gene: .
v_gene: TRBV5-1
j_gene: TRBJ2-2

CDR3aa: CSAPKREAADTQYF
d_gene: TRBD2
v_gene: TRBV20-1
j_gene: TRBJ2-3

CDR3aa: CASSLKAGGTTDTQYF
d_gene: TRBD2
v_gene: TRBV12-3/TRBV12-4
j_gene: TRBJ2-3

CDR3aa: CASSSAAKEGPQHF
d_gene: .
v_gene: TRBV12-3/TRBV12-4
j_gene: TRBJ1-5

CDR3aa: CSVEDRAYEQYF
d_gene: TRBD1
v_gene: TRBV29-1
j_gene: .

CDR3aa: CASSSDGTNEKLFF
d_gene: .
v_gene: TRBV7-2
j_gene: TRBJ1-4

CDR3aa: CASSLSGYTDTQYF
d_gene: .
v_gene: TRBV27
j_gene: TRBJ2-3

CDR3aa: CASSLALGLIGYTF
d_gene: .
v_gene: TRBV7-9
j_gene: TRBJ1-2

CDR3aa: CASSSTQGPGTQYF
d_gene: .
v_gene: TRBV11-3
j_gene: TRBJ2-5

CDR3aa: CASSVGLARNNEQFF
d_gene: .
v_gene: TRBV9
j_gene: TRBJ2-1

CDR3aa: CASSPEGHPEAFF
d_gene: .
v_gene: TRBV5-1
j_gene: TRBJ1-1